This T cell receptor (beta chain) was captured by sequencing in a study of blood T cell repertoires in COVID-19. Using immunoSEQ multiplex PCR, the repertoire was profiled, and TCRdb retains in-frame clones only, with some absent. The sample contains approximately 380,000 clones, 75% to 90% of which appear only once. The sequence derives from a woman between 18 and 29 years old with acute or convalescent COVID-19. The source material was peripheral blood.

The CDR3 loop is CASSVGVSDSTDTQYF. As DNA, the CDR3 is TGTGCCAGCAGCGTAGGGGTTAGCGATAGCACAGATACGCAGTATTTT. This sequence joins TRBV9 and TRBJ2-3; tentative D call: TRBD2 (5 bases). V gave up 0 bases and J gave up 0 bases, with 11 bases separating them. The germline V gene encodes CDR1 SGDLS and CDR2 YYNGEE. The CDR3 has 16 amino acids.